What follows describes a single T cell receptor (beta chain). Its antigen is undetermined. In germline, CDR1 is SGHRS, CDR2 YFSETQ. This CDR3 spans 16 amino acids. V gave up 6 bases and J gave up 8 bases; unmatched junction bases: 8. Sample-barcoded 5' priming and a J-beta primer mix drove a second PCR of roughly 7 to 11 cycles. Every molecule of cDNA carried a tag from a template-switch adaptor with 12 random nucleotides. TCRdb processed the 5' RACE reads anew with MiXCR; each CDR3 protein has one entry. This table has about 640,000 distinct CDR3 sequences, under 70% appearing once. The sample is drawn from a study of blood T cells in healthy people across ages. Whole-study results and caveats: Diversity estimates from one million T cells were considered underestimates. Per million T cells, TCR beta diversity dropped roughly linearly as age increased.

The chain couples TRBV5-1 to TRBJ2-1, with 16 bases aligning to TRBD2. The sample comprised blood. This receptor was obtained from a man aged 55 to 70 in good health. The CDR3 is CASTSGTSGGGDEQFF. As DNA, the CDR3 is TGCGCCAGCACCTCCGGGACTAGCGGGGGGGGAGATGAGCAGTTCTTC. The whole variable domain, filled in from reference TRBV5-1 and TRBJ2-1, reads KAGVTQTPRYLIKTRGQQVTLSCSPISGHRSVSWYQQTPGQGLQFLFEYFSETQRNKGNFPGRFSGRQFSNSRSEMNVSTLELGDSALYLCASTSGTSGGGDEQFFGPGTRLTVL.